This T cell receptor (beta chain) was observed in a study of the immune and genomic landscape of osteosarcoma (dated by TCRdb to the early 2020s). With regard to the full study: The overall cohort included 45 to 50 pediatric and adult patients with high-grade osteosarcoma, and the median age at diagnosis was about 25 years (range about 5-85). Poor-risk disease was overrepresented in the cohort, as 73% of patients had an unfavorable pathologic response to standard therapy and around 63% were deceased. Patients in the overall cohort were around 60% male, and about 80% presented with localized disease at diagnosis. A few patients contributed a couple of samples from the same tumor site. To define immunogenic potential, the study profiled osteosarcoma specimens using whole genome, RNA and T-cell receptor sequencing, along with immunohistochemistry and reverse phase protein arrays. The study aimed to explain the limited clinical activity of immune checkpoint inhibitors in osteosarcoma. TCR sequencing results were integrated with transcriptome, protein array and immunostaining data to characterize the osteosarcoma immunogenomic landscape. General conclusions and limits of the study: Alongside the frozen tumor specimens, matched blood was collected from only two patients. No statistical method determined sample size because osteosarcoma is rare and all possible samples were collected. About 5 cases had a single hyperexpanded clone dominating the repertoire, and all had fewer than 100 T-cell clonotypes. Although TCR productive clonality was higher in the immune-hot C3 cluster than in the cold C1 cluster, TCR productive clonality was still low overall. Clonality benchmarks came from external normal skin and healthy peripheral blood data rather than matched normal tissue. Overall, productive TCR clonality was low, with an average of 0.09 and a maximum of 0.3, which suggests limited T-cell clonal expansion.

Post-treatment primary, local recurrence and metastasis tumors from poor-prognosis patients were used as specimens. The germline V gene (reference sequence) sets CDR1 to SGHKS and CDR2 to YYEKEE. Including cysteine and phenylalanine, the CDR3 has 17 amino acids. Of the read, only the CDR3 DNA is kept; its 51 bases are in frame from base 1. At the junction V is shortened by 4 bases and J by 7 bases; bases outside the gene matches: 16. As for this clone: Its antigen remains undetermined. Base qualities are not recorded, but no much larger clone differs from it by a single base.

TCR beta chain CDR3 regions were immunosequenced with the ImmunoSEQ Assay (Adaptive Biotechnologies). The paper's processing steps were these. The ImmunoSEQ Analyzer platform was used to export TCRB rearrangements, read counts, read proportions and gene usage. T-cell clonality was computed as 1 minus Pielou's evenness on productive rearrangements. In the clonal space homeostasis analysis, clonotypes were binned as rare, small, medium, large or hyperexpanded (0.01 to 1 of the repertoire). TCR productive clonality was compared across immune clusters C1, C2 and C3 using the Wilcoxon rank sum test. Entries here come from immuneACCESS through TCRdb and include only in-frame sequences with V and J called. Some clones fail to appear in such tables; in the studies checked, an unresolved V gene covers under half of the shortfall, and the cause of the remainder is unknown. The V and J calls and clone size were taken over from that table, and D and trimming were inferred from the DNA. The sample table shows approximately 5,500 clones, and around 80% are seen once. Of the sample, 6% to 7% falls within the top ten clones.

The chain employs TRBV5-5 and TRBJ1-2, with 10 bases aligning to TRBD1. Sample: osteosarcoma tumor tissue from the lung. This receptor was identified in a human donor with osteosarcoma. The bases read TGTGCCAGCAGCCCACCAGGACAGGGGGTCTCATCGGGTGGCTACACCTTC. It translates to CASSPPGQGVSSGGYTF. Where the CDR3 stops, the reference TRBV5-5 and TRBJ1-2 genes take over; the full variable domain is DAGVTQSPTHLIKTRGQQVTLRCSPISGHKSVSWYQQVLGQGPQFIFQYYEKEERGRGNFPDRFSARQFPNYSSELNVNALLLGDSALYLCASSPPGQGVSSGGYTFGSGTRLTVV.